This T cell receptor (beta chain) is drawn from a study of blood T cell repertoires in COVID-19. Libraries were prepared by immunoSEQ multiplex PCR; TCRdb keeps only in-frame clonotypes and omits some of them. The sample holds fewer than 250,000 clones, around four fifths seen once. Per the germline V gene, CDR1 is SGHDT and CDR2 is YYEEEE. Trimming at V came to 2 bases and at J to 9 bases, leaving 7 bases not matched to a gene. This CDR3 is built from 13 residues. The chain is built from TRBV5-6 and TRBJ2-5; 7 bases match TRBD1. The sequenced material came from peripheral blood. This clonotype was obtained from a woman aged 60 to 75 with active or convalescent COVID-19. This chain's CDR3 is CASSLTGVGAQYF. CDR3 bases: TGTGCCAGCAGCTTAACAGGGGTCGGGGCCCAGTACTTC.